This is a list of T cell receptor beta chains from one sample in a study of T cell responses to AZD1222 COVID-19 vaccine. Assay: immunoSEQ multiplex PCR; the TCRdb copy retains only in-frame clones and omits some. Of about 120,000 clones listed, around 90% are singletons. The specimen was peripheral blood, collected 28 days after the second AZD1222 dose. Receptors were obtained from an adult who received the AZD1222 COVID-19 vaccine. Each CDR3 is given without its conserved first and last residue. Part of the rows lack a size; the others show once, few, many or a class for expanded clones.

clone_size: few
v_call: TRBV9
j_call: TRBJ1-1
cdr3_aa: ASSVGVGTGDTEAF

clone_size: -
v_call: TRBV2
j_call: TRBJ1-2
cdr3_aa: ASSELGTYGYT

clone_size: few
v_call: TRBV29-1
j_call: TRBJ1-1
cdr3_aa: SVERRGAF

clone_size: once
v_call: TRBV27
j_call: TRBJ1-2
cdr3_aa: ASSPPPGRVYNYGYT

clone_size: -
v_call: TRBV5-1
j_call: TRBJ1-2
cdr3_aa: ASSLMLGSNYGYT

clone_size: -
v_call: TRBV27
j_call: TRBJ1-2
cdr3_aa: ASSFSGRSYGYT

clone_size: once
v_call: TRBV28
j_call: TRBJ1-2
cdr3_aa: ASRSIEGGGYGYT

clone_size: -
v_call: TRBV4-1
j_call: TRBJ1-5
cdr3_aa: ASSQDENQFHPQH

clone_size: -
v_call: TRBV28
j_call: TRBJ1-5
cdr3_aa: ASSRGHQPQH

clone_size: -
v_call: TRBV5-6
j_call: TRBJ2-7
cdr3_aa: ASSIGQGSYEQY

clone_size: -
v_call: TRBV18
j_call: TRBJ2-5
cdr3_aa: ASSPQQGGAETQY

clone_size: once
v_call: TRBV5-1
j_call: TRBJ1-3
cdr3_aa: ASSPRTGAEGNTIY

clone_size: -
v_call: TRBV5-1
j_call: TRBJ2-5
cdr3_aa: ASSRAGQGGQETQY

clone_size: -
v_call: TRBV29-1
j_call: TRBJ2-7
cdr3_aa: SVSWAREQY

clone_size: -
v_call: TRBV5-6
j_call: TRBJ2-1
cdr3_aa: ASSLMVIAEHYNEQF

clone_size: -
v_call: TRBV5-1
j_call: TRBJ2-2
cdr3_aa: ASSQGIGQTGELF

clone_size: few
v_call: TRBV19
j_call: TRBJ2-5
cdr3_aa: ASRPGLAETQY

clone_size: -
v_call: TRBV2
j_call: TRBJ1-2
cdr3_aa: ASSQQALSSYGYT